A selection of T cell receptor beta chains follows, all from one sample in a study of shared clonotypes between healthy human individuals. TCRdb keeps only in-frame clones here, not all; method: immunoSEQ multiplex PCR. The sample records under 2,500,000 clones, 95% being singletons. The specimen sequenced was naive CD4+ T cells sorted from blood. These receptors were taken from a man younger than 35 in good health. CDR3s include the opening cysteine and the closing phenylalanine or tryptophan. The D gene is left open where the match is weak. For some rows the clone size is stated as once, few or many, or as a class when expanded; others skip it.

V gene,clone size,D gene,J gene,CDR3 protein,CDR3 DNA
TRBV2,.,.,TRBJ1-4,CASRHRVDNEKLFF,TGTGCCAGCAGACACAGGGTTGACAATGAAAAACTGTTTTTT
TRBV29-1,.,.,TRBJ2-7,CSVGRDTLSEQYF,TGCAGCGTTGGGCGGGACACTTTATCCGAGCAGTACTTC
TRBV7-2,.,TRBD2,TRBJ2-7,CASSLAGGGSYEQYF,TGTGCCAGCAGCCTAGCGGGAGGGGGCTCCTACGAGCAGTACTTC
TRBV11-2,.,.,TRBJ2-5,CASSLGPQETQYF,TGTGCCAGCAGCTTAGGTCCCCAAGAGACCCAGTACTTC
TRBV7-2,.,TRBD2,TRBJ2-7,CASSRLAGVSHEQYF,TGTGCCAGCAGCCGACTAGCGGGAGTAAGTCACGAGCAGTACTTC
TRBV29-1,.,.,TRBJ2-5,CSVGGAAQETQYF,TGCAGCGTTGGGGGGGCAGCCCAAGAGACCCAGTACTTC
TRBV10-2,.,TRBD1,TRBJ2-7,CASWDSPYEQYF,TGCGCCAGCTGGGACAGTCCCTACGAGCAGTACTTC
TRBV5-1,.,.,TRBJ1-2,CASSPRVGNYGYTF,TGCGCCAGCAGCCCGCGGGTGGGGAACTATGGCTACACCTTC
TRBV5-4,.,.,TRBJ2-7,CASSLVSGRNYEQYF,TGTGCCAGCAGCTTGGTGAGCGGCAGAAATTACGAGCAGTACTTC
TRBV7-2,once,TRBD2,TRBJ2-7,CASSLALRLADSYEQYF,TGTGCCAGCAGCTTAGCGCTCCGACTAGCGGACTCCTACGAGCAGTACTTC
TRBV2,.,TRBD2,TRBJ2-5,CASSDGRGGLETQYF,TGTGCCAGCAGTGATGGACGGGGGGGCCTCGAGACCCAGTACTTC
TRBV4-3,.,.,TRBJ2-3,CASSQEKYSPQYF,TGCGCCAGCAGCCAAGAGAAGTACAGTCCACAGTATTTT
TRBV5-4,.,TRBD2,TRBJ2-1,CASSQTSGRSNEQFF,TGTGCCAGCAGCCAGACTAGCGGGAGATCCAATGAGCAGTTCTTC
TRBV6-6,.,TRBD2,TRBJ2-4,CASTLLAGDIQYF,TGTGCCAGCACCCTCTTGGCGGGGGACATTCAGTACTTC
TRBV4-1,.,TRBD1,TRBJ2-1,CASSRARQGNEQFF,TGCGCCAGCTCCCGGGCCCGACAGGGCAATGAGCAGTTCTTC
TRBV6-5,.,.,TRBJ2-1,CASSRADGEQFF,TGTGCCAGCAGCCGCGCAGACGGCGAGCAGTTCTTC
TRBV5-4,.,TRBD2,TRBJ2-7,CASSLGLAGGRYEQYF,TGTGCCAGCAGCTTGGGACTAGCGGGAGGGCGGTACGAGCAGTACTTC
TRBV7-2,.,.,TRBJ1-4,CASSLVGTNEKLFF,TGTGCCAGCAGCTTAGTAGGTACTAATGAAAAACTGTTTTTT
TRBV4-3,once,.,TRBJ2-1,CASSQGLRGEQFF,TGCGCCAGCAGCCAAGGACTTAGGGGTGAGCAGTTCTTC
TRBV6-1,.,.,TRBJ1-2,CASFRGEGYTF,TGTGCCAGCTTCCGGGGGGAGGGCTACACCTTC
TRBV4-3,.,.,TRBJ1-1,CASSTQKGGKTEAFF,TGCGCCAGCAGCACACAAAAGGGCGGGAAGACTGAAGCTTTCTTT
TRBV10-3,.,.,TRBJ1-3,CAISEIVGGNTIYF,TGTGCCATCAGTGAAATTGTGGGGGGAAACACCATATATTTT
TRBV7-9,.,.,TRBJ2-5,CASSPGSTVFYQETQYF,TGTGCCAGCAGCCCCGGTTCGACAGTATTTTACCAAGAGACCCAGTACTTC
TRBV11-2,.,.,TRBJ1-3,CASSLQGYEGNTIYF,TGTGCCAGCAGCTTACAGGGATACGAAGGAAACACCATATATTTT
TRBV10-2,.,.,TRBJ2-7,CASSPYRAHEQYF,TGCGCCAGCAGTCCTTACAGGGCCCACGAGCAGTACTTC
TRBV27,few,TRBD1,TRBJ1-6,CATSDREGNSPLHF,TGTGCCACTTCAGACAGGGAGGGTAATTCACCCCTCCACTTT
TRBV6-5,.,TRBD1,TRBJ2-7,CASSRGQGPYEQYF,TGTGCCAGCAGTCGCGGACAGGGACCCTACGAGCAGTACTTC
TRBV2,.,.,TRBJ2-5,CASSELQETQYF,TGTGCCAGCAGTGAACTCCAAGAGACCCAGTACTTC
TRBV11-3,.,.,TRBJ2-7,CASSLDLRAEIFYEQYF,TGTGCCAGCAGCTTAGATCTTAGGGCAGAGATCTTCTACGAGCAGTACTTC
TRBV10-3,.,TRBD1,TRBJ2-7,CAISESQTGQTYEQYF,TGTGCCATCAGTGAGTCGCAGACGGGACAGACCTACGAGCAGTACTTC
TRBV6-5,.,.,TRBJ1-3,CASSRISGNTIYF,TGTGCCAGCAGCCGGATCTCTGGAAACACCATATATTTT
TRBV9,.,.,TRBJ2-7,CASSPGPALSYEQYF,TGTGCCAGCAGCCCGGGGCCAGCCCTCTCCTACGAGCAGTACTTC
TRBV5-5,.,.,TRBJ1-5,CASSLGQTKPQHF,TGTGCCAGCAGCCTCGGACAGACAAAGCCCCAGCATTTT
TRBV28,.,.,TRBJ2-7,CASRPRGTTFYEQYF,TGTGCCAGCAGACCCCGGGGGACAACATTCTACGAGCAGTACTTC
TRBV5-4,.,.,TRBJ1-4,CASSSLGYGNEKLFF,TGTGCCAGCAGCTCACTTGGCTATGGGAATGAAAAACTGTTTTTT
TRBV7-2,.,.,TRBJ1-4,CASSLGAGAREKLFF,TGTGCCAGCAGCTTAGGGGCAGGGGCCCGGGAAAAACTGTTTTTT
TRBV6-5,.,.,TRBJ2-2,CASSYSRNTGELFF,TGTGCCAGCAGTTATTCGCGGAACACCGGGGAGCTGTTTTTT
TRBV29-1,.,.,TRBJ2-5,CSVIPNTRVTQETQYF,TGCAGCGTGATTCCTAATACCAGGGTTACACAAGAGACCCAGTACTTC
TRBV18,.,TRBD1,TRBJ1-5,CASSQGQGVGQPQHF,TGTGCCAGCTCACAAGGACAGGGGGTAGGCCAGCCCCAGCATTTT
TRBV6-5,.,TRBD1,TRBJ1-5,CASSPTRDSNQPQHF,TGTGCCAGCAGCCCCACCCGGGACAGTAATCAGCCCCAGCATTTT
TRBV25-1,.,.,TRBJ2-5,CASSVVSPRRETQYF,TGTGCCAGCAGTGTGGTCTCTCCCAGGAGGGAGACCCAGTACTTC
TRBV5-6,.,TRBD2,TRBJ2-7,CASRPPGGLYEQYF,TGTGCCAGCAGACCTCCGGGAGGTCTCTACGAGCAGTACTTC
TRBV18,once,.,TRBJ1-1,CASSAQGSRGNTEAFF,TGTGCCAGCTCCGCCCAAGGATCCAGGGGAAACACTGAAGCTTTCTTT
TRBV4-1,.,TRBD2,TRBJ2-3,CASSQGGLAARDTQYF,TGCGCCAGCAGCCAAGGGGGACTAGCGGCCCGGGATACGCAGTATTTT
TRBV7-8,.,.,TRBJ2-1,CASRQRWRGPDPRSYNEQFF,TGTGCCAGCAGACAAAGGTGGAGGGGGCCTGACCCACGCTCCTACAATGAGCAGTTCTTC
TRBV7-7,.,TRBD1,TRBJ2-1,CASSHSGPGGYNEQFF,TGTGCTAGCAGCCACTCGGGGCCAGGGGGCTACAATGAGCAGTTCTTC
TRBV6-6,.,.,TRBJ1-1,CASGTGLVSEAFF,TGTGCCAGCGGTACAGGTCTAGTATCTGAAGCTTTCTTT
TRBV19,.,.,TRBJ1-5,CASSITAGNQPQHF,TGTGCCAGTAGTATAACGGCAGGGAACCAGCCCCAGCATTTT
TRBV30,.,.,TRBJ1-1,CAWRDRQDAEAFF,TGTGCCTGGAGAGACAGGCAGGACGCTGAAGCTTTCTTT
TRBV15,.,.,TRBJ1-6,CATSPRDNSPLHF,TGTGCCACCAGCCCCAGGGACAATTCACCCCTCCACTTT